This TCR beta chain was recorded in a study of Ad26.COV2.S vaccination and SARS-CoV-2 variants. Trimming took off 6 bases at V and 3 bases at J, with 5 bases between the two ends. CDR3 length equals 10 residues. From germline, CDR1 is SQVTM and CDR2 ANQGSEA. TCRdb keeps only in-frame clones here, not all; method: immunoSEQ multiplex PCR. The repertoire holds some 190,000 clones, around 90% seen once, with around 6.3% in the top ten. The chain is built from TRBV29-1 and TRBJ1-2; no reliable D call. This material consisted of peripheral blood, taken after recovery from COVID-19. The sequence was obtained from a human donor who had recovered from COVID-19. CDR3: CSVRDYGYTF. The CDR3 DNA is TGCAGCGTGAGAGACTATGGCTACACCTTC. The variable domain in full, completed from reference TRBV29-1 and TRBJ1-2, reads SAVISQKPSRDICQRGTSLTIQCQVDSQVTMMFWYRQQPGQSLTLIATANQGSEATYESGFVIDKFPISRPNLTFSTLTVSNMSPEDSSIYLCSVRDYGYTFGSGTRLTVV.